This T cell receptor beta chain was sequenced during a study of blood T cell repertoires in COVID-19. Looking at the study overall: The United States, Italy and Spain provided the acute and convalescent COVID-19 samples. T cells, B-cell-depleted T cells, or PBMCs provided the cDNA or gDNA that served as material.

Between the trimmed V and J ends, which lost 3 bases and 6 bases, there was a span of 17 bases. The CDR3 runs 15 residues. Germline CDR1 reads SGHAT; CDR2 reads FQNNGV. As processed by the authors: How many nucleated cells were present was estimated from reference gene primer amplification. Assay: immunoSEQ multiplex PCR; the TCRdb copy retains only in-frame clones and omits some. That table supplies the V and J calls and clone size; D and trimming were determined from the DNA. The sample contains approximately 110,000 clones, about 87% of which appear only once. The chain couples TRBV11-2 to TRBJ1-1, with D tentatively TRBD1 (6 bases). The specimen was peripheral blood. The clonotype originates from a woman aged 50 to 60 with acute or convalescent COVID-19. In nucleotides, the CDR3 is TGTGCCAGCAGCTTCCGCGGCTACAGGGACGCTGAAGCTTTCTTT. It codes for CASSFRGYRDAEAFF.